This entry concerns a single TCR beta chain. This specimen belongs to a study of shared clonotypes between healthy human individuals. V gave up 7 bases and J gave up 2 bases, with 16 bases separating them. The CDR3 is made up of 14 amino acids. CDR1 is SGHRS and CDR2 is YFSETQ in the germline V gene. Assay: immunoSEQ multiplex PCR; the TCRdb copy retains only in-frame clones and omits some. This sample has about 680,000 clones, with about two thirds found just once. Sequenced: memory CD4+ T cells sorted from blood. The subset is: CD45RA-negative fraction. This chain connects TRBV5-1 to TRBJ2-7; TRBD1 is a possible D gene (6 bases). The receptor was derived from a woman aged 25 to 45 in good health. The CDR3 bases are TGCGCCAGCCAGTCGGGACATAACACCTACGAGCAGTACTTC. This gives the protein CASQSGHNTYEQYF.